The rows below give T cell receptor beta chains drawn from one sample of a study of T cell responses to AZD1222 COVID-19 vaccine. Here immunoSEQ multiplex PCR was the method, and the copy in TCRdb shows in-frame clones only, minus some. The repertoire has tens of thousands of clones, approximately 90% of them found once; the top ten carry roughly 4.5%. Sequenced here: peripheral blood, sampled on day 0 of MenACWY control vaccination. These receptors came from an adult in good health. The CDR3 runs from the conserved cysteine through the conserved F or W. The D gene is left open where the match is weak. Size is stated for part of the rows, as once, few or many counts, or as a class when the clone is expanded.

abundance,v_gene,d_gene,j_gene,CDR3nt,CDR3aa
once,TRBV5-5,-,TRBJ2-5,TGTGCCAGCAGCATGGAGACGTTGGAGACCCAGTACTTC,CASSMETLETQYF
-,TRBV28,-,TRBJ1-2,TGTGCCAGCAGTTTTACAGATTATGGCTACACCTTC,CASSFTDYGYTF
-,TRBV18,-,TRBJ1-5,TGTGCCAGCTCAACTGACAGGACAAGCAATCAGCCCCAGCATTTT,CASSTDRTSNQPQHF
-,TRBV27,-,TRBJ2-4,TGTGCCAGCAGGGAGATGGCCAAAAACATTCAGTACTTC,CASREMAKNIQYF
-,TRBV30,-,TRBJ2-2,TGTGCCTGGAGTGAGGGCACTAACACCGGGGAGCTGTTTTTT,CAWSEGTNTGELFF
-,TRBV19,-,TRBJ1-2,TGTGCCAGTAGTATATCGTGGCCGGGGTATGGCTACACCTTC,CASSISWPGYGYTF
-,TRBV27,-,TRBJ2-7,TGTGCCAGCAGTCCCTACTACACAGGGCCCTCGGACGAGCAGTACTTC,CASSPYYTGPSDEQYF
-,TRBV6-5,-,TRBJ1-2,TGTGCCAGCAGTTACTCCAGGGCTCTTAACTATGGCTACACCTTC,CASSYSRALNYGYTF
few,TRBV29-1,-,TRBJ1-1,TGCAGCGTAGAGACGTGGGGGGCGGACACTGAAGCTTTCTTT,CSVETWGADTEAFF
-,TRBV27,-,TRBJ2-7,TGTGCCAGCAGTTTCGGGGGTACCGAGCAGTACTTC,CASSFGGTEQYF
-,TRBV28,TRBD1,TRBJ1-4,TGTGCCAGCAACCGGGACAGGGACGCGGAAAAACTGTTTTTT,CASNRDRDAEKLFF
once,TRBV28,-,TRBJ1-3,TGTGCCAGCACGGACTCTGGAAACACCATATATTTT,CASTDSGNTIYF
-,TRBV7-3,TRBD2,TRBJ2-1,TGTGCCAGCAGCCTAGCGGGAGGGGAATACAATGAGCAGTTCTTC,CASSLAGGEYNEQFF
-,TRBV28,-,TRBJ1-5,TGTGCCAGCGAGCTGCAAGCGGGGGGGAGGGTCTTACTACAGCCCCAGCATTTT,CASELQAGGRVLLQPQHF
-,TRBV28,-,TRBJ1-5,TGTGCCAGCAGTTTATCCCCAGGGAGCAATCAGCCCCAGCATTTT,CASSLSPGSNQPQHF
-,TRBV5-6,-,TRBJ1-5,TGTGCCAGCAGCACTGGGGGGTTATGGAGCAATCAGCCCCAGCATTTT,CASSTGGLWSNQPQHF
-,TRBV7-2,-,TRBJ2-6,TGTGCCACAGAGGGTTATTCTGGGGCCAACGTCCTGACTTTC,CATEGYSGANVLTF
-,TRBV3-1/TRBV3-2,-,TRBJ1-5,TGTGCCAGCAGCCAGGGACTGGATCAGCCCCAGCATTTT,CASSQGLDQPQHF
-,TRBV7-2,-,TRBJ2-1,TGTGCCAGCAGCTTATTAGCTAGCGAATACAATGAGCAGTTCTTC,CASSLLASEYNEQFF
-,TRBV19,-,TRBJ2-7,TGTGCCAGTAGTATAGATGGAGGGGGCTACGAGCAGTACTTC,CASSIDGGGYEQYF
-,TRBV10-3,-,TRBJ1-2,TGTGCCATCAGCGGGGACGGGAACTATGGCTACACCTTC,CAISGDGNYGYTF
few,TRBV3-1/TRBV3-2,TRBD2,TRBJ2-1,TGTGCCAGCAGCCAAGGCGAGCGGGAGCCAGTCGATGAGCAGTTCTTC,CASSQGEREPVDEQFF
-,TRBV6-5,-,TRBJ1-1,TGTGCCAGCAGATCGGGTCTTCTGAACACTGAAGCTTTCTTT,CASRSGLLNTEAFF
-,TRBV29-1,TRBD2,TRBJ2-3,TGCAGCGTTTTGGGACTAGCGTCTAGCACAGATACGCAGTATTTT,CSVLGLASSTDTQYF
-,TRBV14,-,TRBJ1-2,TGTGCCAGCAGCCGGCCGGGACGCCGGGACTACACCTTC,CASSRPGRRDYTF
-,TRBV11-2,-,TRBJ2-1,TGTGCCAGCAGCCCCGGGAGCTCCTACAATGAGCAGTTCTTC,CASSPGSSYNEQFF
-,TRBV28,-,TRBJ1-2,TGTGCCAGCAGAGAACAGAGCCCTATCTATGGCTACACCTTC,CASREQSPIYGYTF
once,TRBV7-2,TRBD1,TRBJ1-1,TGTGCCAGCAGCTTACAGGGGGCTGGGAACACTGAAGCTTTCTTT,CASSLQGAGNTEAFF